This entry features one T cell receptor beta chain sequence. The table came from immunoSEQ multiplex PCR; TCRdb's copy has only in-frame clones and leaves some out. The data contain over 90,000 clones, approximately 90% of them singletons. V was trimmed by 0 bases and J by 0 bases, leaving 10 bases between them. The CDR3 length is 17 residues. Germline CDR1 and CDR2: SGHTS and YDEGEE. This record comes from a study of T cell changes during pregnancy in multiple sclerosis. The chain combines TRBV5-8 with TRBJ2-6, with unresolved D. The source of this sequence is a female donor with multiple sclerosis, enrolled in a pregnancy study. The starting material was peripheral blood, obtained before pregnancy. The CDR3 bases are TGTGCCAGCAGCTTGGTTCTGTTATCCTCTGGGGCCAACGTCCTGACTTTC. Translated, it gives CASSLVLLSSGANVLTF.